Listed below are T cell receptor beta chains from one sample, sequenced in a study of shared clonotypes between healthy human individuals. Generated by immunoSEQ multiplex PCR, the TCRdb table keeps only in-frame clones and is missing some. The repertoire holds 2 million to 2.5 million clones, with approximately 95% as singletons. The sample was naive CD4+ T cells sorted from blood. Receptors originate from a young man in good health. CDR3s include the opening cysteine and the closing phenylalanine or tryptophan. The D gene is left open where the match is weak. For some rows the clone size is stated as once, few or many, or as a class when expanded; others skip it.

clone_size | j_call | d_call | v_call | cdr3_nt | cdr3_aa
. | TRBJ2-2 | . | TRBV29-1 | TGCAGCGCCTCAATAGGGGCTGGGGAGCTGTTTTTT | CSASIGAGELFF
. | TRBJ2-7 | . | TRBV6-5 | TGTGCCAGCAGCGACGGGGGACACGCCAGGGAGTACTTC | CASSDGGHAREYF
. | TRBJ2-5 | . | TRBV28 | TGTGCCAGCAGTTTTTGGCTAGCAGGGTACGGGCAAGAGACCCAGTACTTC | CASSFWLAGYGQETQYF
. | TRBJ2-3 | TRBD2 | TRBV5-1 | TGCGCCAGCAGCCCGGGACTAGCGGGAGTAAGGCCAGATACGCAGTATTTT | CASSPGLAGVRPDTQYF
once | TRBJ2-7 | . | TRBV10-1 | TGCGCCAGCAGTGAGTCGGTACTAGGGTACGAGCAGTACTTC | CASSESVLGYEQYF
. | TRBJ1-5 | . | TRBV5-8 | TGTGCCAGCAGCTTAATAGAGGGGCAGCCCCAGCATTTT | CASSLIEGQPQHF
. | TRBJ2-5 | . | TRBV6-1 | TGTGCCAGCAGTGAAACTGCTCCAGGGTTGGGGGAGACCCAGTACTTC | CASSETAPGLGETQYF
. | TRBJ1-3 | . | TRBV7-9 | TGTGCCAGCGTTCAAACAGGGCCTGGAAACACCATATATTTT | CASVQTGPGNTIYF
. | TRBJ2-7 | . | TRBV30 | TGTGCCTGGAGTCTCAGGTCAGAGGACGAGCAGTACTTC | CAWSLRSEDEQYF
. | TRBJ1-2 | TRBD1 | TRBV7-2 | TGTGCCAGCAGCTTCTACGACAGGGCCGAAGGCTACACCTTC | CASSFYDRAEGYTF
. | TRBJ1-2 | TRBD1 | TRBV7-9 | TGTGCCAGCAGCCCTTGGCAGGGGGCGCATGGCTACACCTTC | CASSPWQGAHGYTF
. | TRBJ2-3 | . | TRBV7-2 | TGTGCCAGCAGCTTAGGCGGAACAGGGCTGGCAGATACGCAGTATTTT | CASSLGGTGLADTQYF
. | TRBJ1-4 | . | TRBV6-5 | TGTGCCAGCAGTGTTACGCAGGGTGAAAAACTGTTTTTT | CASSVTQGEKLFF
. | TRBJ2-3 | TRBD2 | TRBV5-1 | TGCGCCAGCAGCTTGCGGGAGGCAGATACGCAGTATTTT | CASSLREADTQYF
. | TRBJ2-4 | . | TRBV5-1 | TGCGCCAGCAGCCTCCTCCGTCGGAAAGCCAAAAACATTCAGTACTTC | CASSLLRRKAKNIQYF
. | TRBJ2-3 | TRBD2 | TRBV25-1 | TGTGCCAGCAGTGAATTCCCCCAAGCGGGAGGTGCAGATACGCAGTATTTT | CASSEFPQAGGADTQYF
once | TRBJ2-2 | . | TRBV15 | TGTGCCACCAGCAGAGATCCGATAGTAGGGAACACCGGGGAGCTGTTTTTT | CATSRDPIVGNTGELFF
. | TRBJ1-3 | . | TRBV10-1 | TGCGCCAGCAGTGAGCCAAGTGGGGTTCGGGTTGGAAAGCATGGAAACACCATATATTTT | CASSEPSGVRVGKHGNTIYF
. | TRBJ1-4 | TRBD1 | TRBV6-5 | TGTGCCAGCAGTTTGACAGGGGGTAATGAAAAACTGTTTTTT | CASSLTGGNEKLFF
. | TRBJ2-7 | TRBD1 | TRBV7-2 | TGTGCCAGCAGGTTTTCCGGGACAGGGGACGTTCGCGAGCAGTACTTC | CASRFSGTGDVREQYF
. | TRBJ1-2 | TRBD1 | TRBV7-8 | TGTGCCAGCAGCTTGACCGGGACAGGGCGATATGGCTACACCTTC | CASSLTGTGRYGYTF
. | TRBJ2-7 | . | TRBV2 | TGTGCCAGCTCCTTTAGAGGAGAGCAGTACTTC | CASSFRGEQYF
. | TRBJ1-3 | . | TRBV30 | TGTGCCTGGAGTGACCTGGCAGTCTCTGGAAACACCATATATTTT | CAWSDLAVSGNTIYF
. | TRBJ2-1 | . | TRBV6-5 | TGTGCCAGCAGTTACAGTGCGCTAGCCCCCGAGAATGAGCAGTTCTTC | CASSYSALAPENEQFF
. | TRBJ2-1 | . | TRBV11-2 | TGTGCCAGCGTTCCCGGGGCGGGGGCCTCCTACAATGAGCAGTTCTTC | CASVPGAGASYNEQFF